This T cell receptor (beta chain) is drawn from a study of blood T cell repertoires in COVID-19. Overall study: T cells, B-cell-depleted T cells, or PBMCs supplied cDNA or gDNA.

Assay used: immunoSEQ multiplex PCR; TCRdb lists only in-frame clones, some missing. The table lists roughly 360,000 clones, 70% to 90% of them singletons, with roughly 0.97% in the top ten. Self-reported history from a screening survey and questionnaire set each donor's cohort. The CDR3 spans 13 residues. The V gene's germline CDR1 is MNHEY and CDR2 SMNVEV (reference sequence). Between the trimmed V and J ends, which lost 2 bases and 4 bases, there was a span of 8 bases. J is TRBJ1-2 and V is TRBV27, with D possibly matching TRBD1 (5 bases). Source material: PBMCs or T cells enriched from blood (not recorded which). This clonotype was sampled from a woman in her twenties or thirties with acute COVID-19. As DNA, the CDR3 is TGTGCCAGCAGTTTAGGGAGGGGCTATGGCTACACCTTC. It translates to CASSLGRGYGYTF.